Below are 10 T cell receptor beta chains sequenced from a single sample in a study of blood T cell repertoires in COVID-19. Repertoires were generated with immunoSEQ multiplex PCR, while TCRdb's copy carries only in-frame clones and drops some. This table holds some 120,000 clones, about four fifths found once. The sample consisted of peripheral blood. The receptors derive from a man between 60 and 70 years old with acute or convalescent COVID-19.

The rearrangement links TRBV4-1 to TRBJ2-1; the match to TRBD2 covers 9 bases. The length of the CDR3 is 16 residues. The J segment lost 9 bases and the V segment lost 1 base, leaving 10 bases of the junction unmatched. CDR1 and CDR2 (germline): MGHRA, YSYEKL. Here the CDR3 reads CASSQVIAGEYGEQFF. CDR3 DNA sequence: TGCGCCAGCAGCCAAGTTATAGCGGGAGAGTACGGTGAGCAGTTCTTC.

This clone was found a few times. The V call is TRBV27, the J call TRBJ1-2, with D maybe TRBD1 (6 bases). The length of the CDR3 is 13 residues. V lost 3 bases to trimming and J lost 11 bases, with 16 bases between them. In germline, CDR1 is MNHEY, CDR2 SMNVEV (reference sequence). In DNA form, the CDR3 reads TGTGCCAGCAGTTTGTCTAAGGGGGGGCCTTACACCTTC. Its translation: CASSLSKGGPYTF.

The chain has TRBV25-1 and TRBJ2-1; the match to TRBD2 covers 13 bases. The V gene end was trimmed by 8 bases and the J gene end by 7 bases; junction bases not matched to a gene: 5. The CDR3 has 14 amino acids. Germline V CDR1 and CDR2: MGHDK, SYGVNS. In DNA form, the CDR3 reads TGTGCCAGCCGGACTAGCGGGAGAAGGAATGAGCAGTTCTTC. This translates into CASRTSGRRNEQFF.

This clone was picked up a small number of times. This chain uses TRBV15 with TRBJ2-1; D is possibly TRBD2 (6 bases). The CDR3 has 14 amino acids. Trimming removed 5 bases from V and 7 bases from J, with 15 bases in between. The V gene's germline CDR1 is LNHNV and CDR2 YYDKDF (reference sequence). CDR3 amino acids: CATSSRRRGNEQFF. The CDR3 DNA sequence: TGTGCCACCAGCTCTCGGAGGAGGGGAAATGAGCAGTTCTTC.

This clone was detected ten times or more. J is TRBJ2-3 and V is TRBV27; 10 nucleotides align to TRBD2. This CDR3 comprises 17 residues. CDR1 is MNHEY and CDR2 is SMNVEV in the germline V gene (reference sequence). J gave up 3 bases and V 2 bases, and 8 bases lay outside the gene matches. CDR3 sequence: CASSLVSGRLITDTQYF. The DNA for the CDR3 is TGTGCCAGCAGTTTAGTTAGCGGGAGGCTGATTACAGATACGCAGTATTTT.

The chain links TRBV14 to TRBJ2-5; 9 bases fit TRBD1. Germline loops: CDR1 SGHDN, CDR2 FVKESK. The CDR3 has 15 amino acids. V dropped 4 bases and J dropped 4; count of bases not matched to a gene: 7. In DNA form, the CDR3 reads TGTGCCAGCAGCCCACGCACGGACAGGGGAGAGACCCAGTACTTC. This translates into CASSPRTDRGETQYF. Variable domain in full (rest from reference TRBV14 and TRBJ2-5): EAGVTQFPSHSVIEKGQTVTLRCDPISGHDNLYWYRRVMGKEIKFLLHFVKESKQDESGMPNNRFLAERTGGTYSTLKVQPAELEDSGVYFCASSPRTDRGETQYFGPGTRLLVL.

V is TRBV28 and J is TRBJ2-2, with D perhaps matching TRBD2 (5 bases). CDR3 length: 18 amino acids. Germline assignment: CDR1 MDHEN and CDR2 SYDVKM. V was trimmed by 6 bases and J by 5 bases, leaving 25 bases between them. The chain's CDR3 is CASSSTPGPPRGTGELFF. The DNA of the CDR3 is TGTGCCAGCAGCTCTACTCCGGGCCCCCCTCGGGGAACCGGGGAGCTGTTTTTT. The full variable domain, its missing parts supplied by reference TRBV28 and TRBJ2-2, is DVKVTQSSRYLVKRTGEKVFLECVQDMDHENMFWYRQDPGLGLRLIYFSYDVKMKEKGDIPEGYSVSREKKERFSLILESASTNQTSMYLCASSSTPGPPRGTGELFFGEGSRLTVL.

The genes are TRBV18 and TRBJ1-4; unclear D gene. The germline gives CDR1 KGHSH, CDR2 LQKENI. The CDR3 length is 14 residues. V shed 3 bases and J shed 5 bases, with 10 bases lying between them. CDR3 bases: TGTGCCAGCTCACCCAGTGTCGTAAATGAAAAACTGTTTTTT. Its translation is CASSPSVVNEKLFF.

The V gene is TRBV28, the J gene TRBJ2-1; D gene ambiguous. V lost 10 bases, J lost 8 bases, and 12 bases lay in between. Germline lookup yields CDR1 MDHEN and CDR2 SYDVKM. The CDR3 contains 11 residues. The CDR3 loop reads CATRFEDEQFF. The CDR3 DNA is TGTGCCACCCGTTTTGAGGATGAGCAGTTCTTC.

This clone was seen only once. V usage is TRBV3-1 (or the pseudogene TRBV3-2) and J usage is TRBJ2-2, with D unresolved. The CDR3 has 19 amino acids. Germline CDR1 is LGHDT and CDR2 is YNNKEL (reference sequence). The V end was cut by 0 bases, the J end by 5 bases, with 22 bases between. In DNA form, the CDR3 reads TGTGCCAGCAGCCAAGATCTCGAGGCGAGTGTTTCGAGGACCGGGGAGCTGTTTTTT. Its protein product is CASSQDLEASVSRTGELFF.